This record covers a single T cell receptor beta chain. Sequenced by immunoSEQ multiplex PCR; TCRdb stores in-frame clones only, minus some. The table lists 45,000 to 55,000 clones, under 90% of them singletons. The entry originates in a study of memory CD8 T cells in hepatitis C reinfection. Study at large: A couple of donors cleared primary HCV but became chronic after reinfection.

V lost 2 bases and J lost 6, with 19 bases in between. This CDR3 is 17 amino acids long. Germline CDR1 reads SGHAT; CDR2 reads FQNNGV. Time point described: pre-reinfection, 55 to 20 weeks before reinfection detection. The sorted cells went straight to TCR sequencing with no prior in vitro expansion. Control naive CD8 T cells came from a couple of donors at all three reinfection time points. The chain combines TRBV11-2 with TRBJ2-2; D is possibly TRBD2 (5 bases). The receptor was derived from a young man with hepatitis C virus infection. The specimen sequenced was naive CD8+ T cells sorted from blood. The CDR3 DNA follows: TGTGCCAGCAGCTTAAATAGGCCGGGGATTCTGTCCGGGGAGCTGTTTTTT. As protein: CASSLNRPGILSGELFF.